This is a list of T cell receptor beta chains from one sample in a study of CDR3 diversity in severe acne. TCRdb recomputed calls from the PCR reads with MiXCR, one row per CDR3 protein. The data show about 97,000 distinct CDR3 sequences, 51% seen once. The specimen was blood. Receptors originate from a male donor with acne. Each CDR3 is given without its conserved first and last residue. Fields, in order: CDR3 length, J gene, V gene, CDR3 protein.

>18|TRBJ1-4|TRBV7-9
ASSLSSPRARIATNEKLF
>9|TRBJ2-2|TRBV29-1
SVEDLGGLF
>15|TRBJ2-2|TRBV6-1
ASGWRGQNANTGELF
>13|TRBJ1-1|TRBV5-5
ASSQVQGLNTEAF
>10|TRBJ1-1|TRBV10-3
AISVSDGEAF
>14|TRBJ2-2|TRBV11-3
ANSLGGRGRTGELF
>11|TRBJ2-2|TRBV14
ASSQSLAGELF
>12|TRBJ2-7|TRBV5-8
ASSLKLESNEQY
>13|TRBJ2-4|TRBV12-3/TRBV12-4
ASGTSGREGNIQY
>10|TRBJ1-4|TRBV6-4
ARGDSNEKLF
>9|TRBJ2-7|TRBV7-2
ASSPSYEQY
>12|TRBJ1-6|TRBV20-1
SAPPGQGNSPLH
>13|TRBJ2-7|TRBV7-2
ASSLRERDLHEQY
>12|TRBJ2-7|TRBV29-1
SVGTSGTLGEQY
>12|TRBJ2-5|TRBV24-1
ATMVAGGGETQY
>14|TRBJ1-6|TRBV20-1
SASDGESSYNSPLH
>13|TRBJ2-3|TRBV20-1
SARTGYMGTDTQY
>13|TRBJ2-7|TRBV7-2
ASSPSGLSSYEQY
>13|TRBJ2-7|TRBV10-1
ASSEDRGATYEQY
>17|TRBJ1-1|TRBV13
ASSAGQGFTGELNTEAF
>14|TRBJ2-7|TRBV2
ASSAELAGDFYEQY
>8|NA|TRBV20-1
SAGREKLF
>13|TRBJ2-1|TRBV7-2
ASSSALGTCNEQF
>13|TRBJ2-7|TRBV9
ASSVLGGSSYEQY
>15|TRBJ2-2|TRBV19
ASSSPVQPDRTGELF
>13|TRBJ2-7|TRBV7-8
ASSEDGPRAYEQY
>13|TRBJ1-1|TRBV10-3
AIKGTGGSNTEAF